The 10 T cell receptor beta chains below were found in one sample sequenced in a study of chemoradiotherapy in HPV16-positive cancers. Here immunoSEQ multiplex PCR was the method, and the copy in TCRdb shows in-frame clones only, minus some. Of about 22,000 clones in the sample, around 78% were seen once. The specimen was obtained from a patient who underwent chemoradiotherapy. The receptor source for this set is a human donor with HPV-associated anogenital cancer.

The chain employs TRBV10-3 and TRBJ1-2; D is perhaps TRBD1 (6 bases). Trimming cost V 0 bases and J 4 bases, with 12 bases left between them. This CDR3 is 15 amino acids long. Germline V CDR1 and CDR2: ENHRY, SYGVKD. The CDR3 DNA is TGTGCCATCAGTGAGTCGGATCAGGGGAGCTATGGCTACACCTTC. The encoded protein is CAISESDQGSYGYTF.

The chain uses TRBV6-1 and TRBJ1-2; D might be TRBD1 (5 bases). V was cut by 2 bases and J by 4 bases, with 17 bases left in between. The CDR3 length is 16 residues. In germline, CDR1 is MNHNS, CDR2 SASEGT. The CDR3 protein is CASSEISKGKGYGYTF. The CDR3, as DNA: TGTGCCAGCAGTGAAATAAGTAAGGGGAAGGGCTATGGCTACACCTTC.

The chain has TRBV7-2 and TRBJ2-5; 9 bases align to TRBD2. With V trimmed by 5 bases and J by 2 bases, 6 bases remained unmatched. CDR3 length: 15 residues. Germline CDR1 is SGHTA and CDR2 is FQGNSA. CDR3 coding DNA: TGTGCCAGCAGCCCCTTAGCGGGGGCGCAAGAGACCCAGTACTTC. Translating gives CASSPLAGAQETQYF.

This chain uses TRBV7-9 with TRBJ2-7; TRBD1 might be the D (6 bases). V was pared by 6 bases and J by 3 bases, with 9 bases between. This CDR3 spans 12 amino acids. Germline values: CDR1 SEHNR, CDR2 FQNEAQ (reference sequence). CDR3 in DNA: TGTGCCAGCAGTTCAGGGGTCTACGAGCAGTACTTC. Encoded protein: CASSSGVYEQYF.

For the CDR3, the DNA is TGCGCCAGCAGCTTTAGCGGGGGGGCAGAGACCCAGTACTTC. Translating it yields CASSFSGGAETQYF. This chain connects TRBV5-1 to TRBJ2-5; 11 bases line up with TRBD2. The CDR3 covers 14 residues. The germline gives CDR1 SGHRS, CDR2 YFSETQ. V was clipped by 2 bases and J by 4 bases; unmatched bases: 1.

This clone was seen a single time. In DNA, the CDR3 is TGTGCCAGCGTCTTCTTAGCGCAAATCACAGATACGCAGTATTTT. This gives the protein CASVFLAQITDTQYF. The V gene is TRBV6-1, the J gene TRBJ2-3, with a weak D call TRBD2 (5 bases). V shed 8 bases and J shed 2 bases, with 17 bases lying between them. Germline lookup yields CDR1 MNHNS and CDR2 SASEGT. CDR3 length: 15 amino acids.

V usage is TRBV28 and J usage is TRBJ2-1, with TRBD2 as a possible D gene (5 bases). The V gene lost 6 bases and the J gene lost 0 bases, with 15 bases spanning the gap. Per germline, CDR1 MDHEN and CDR2 SYDVKM. CDR3 length: 16 amino acids. The CDR3 DNA follows: TGTGCCAGCAGGACCCTCCGGGGAGTCTCCTACAATGAGCAGTTCTTC. This sequence encodes CASRTLRGVSYNEQFF.

The J gene is TRBJ2-5, the V gene TRBV5-1; 8 bases fit TRBD2. After removal of 4 bases from V and 5 bases from J, the junction contained 10 bases not matched to a gene. CDR1 and CDR2 from the germline V gene are SGHRS and YFSETQ. This CDR3 is 15 amino acids long. As DNA, the CDR3 is TGCGCCAGCAGCCTCGGGGGGGGAGTAGGGGAGACCCAGTACTTC. Its translation: CASSLGGGVGETQYF.

V and J are TRBV28 and TRBJ2-1; TRBD2 agrees at 14 bases. Germline V CDR1 and CDR2: MDHEN, SYDVKM. CDR3 length: 15 amino acids. Unmatched junction bases numbered 7, after V lost 8 bases and J lost 7 bases. CDR3 protein: CASFTGTSGSNEQFF. The DNA of the CDR3 is TGTGCCAGCTTCACCGGGACTAGCGGGAGTAATGAGCAGTTCTTC. The full variable domain, in which reference TRBV28 and TRBJ2-1 provide the parts outside the CDR3, is DVKVTQSSRYLVKRTGEKVFLECVQDMDHENMFWYRQDPGLGLRLIYFSYDVKMKEKGDIPEGYSVSREKKERFSLILESASTNQTSMYLCASFTGTSGSNEQFFGPGTRLTVL.

The chain joins TRBV4-3 to TRBJ1-4; D unclear. V shed 1 base and J shed 4 bases, with 10 bases lying between them. This CDR3 comprises 15 residues. The germline CDR1 and CDR2 sequences are LGHNA and YSLEER. The CDR3 is CASSQVGQHNEKLFF. DNA for the CDR3: TGCGCCAGCAGCCAAGTAGGGCAGCATAATGAAAAACTGTTTTTT.